These T cell receptor beta chains were read from a single sample in a study of T cells in Graves' hyperthyroidism and ophthalmopathy. TCRdb independently ran MiXCR on the multiplex PCR reads; one entry per CDR3 protein. The sample carries hundreds of thousands of distinct CDR3 sequences, 16% recorded once. Input material: blood. Source of these receptors: a woman aged 18-35 years with Graves' hyperthyroidism. Both conserved end residues are part of each CDR3. The D gene is left open where the match is weak. A clone size is listed for some rows: how often the clone was seen (once, few, many), or a class if it is expanded.

clone_size,d_call,j_call,v_call,cdr3_aa,cdr3_nt
NA,NA,TRBJ1-3,TRBV7-6,CASSLQGRGFGNTIYF,TGTGCCAGCAGCCTCCAGGGGCGGGGGTTCGGAAACACCATATATTTT
many,NA,TRBJ2-1,TRBV11-3,CASSLVRNEQFF,TGTGCCAGCAGCTTAGTCCGGAATGAGCAGTTCTTC
few,NA,TRBJ2-7,TRBV29-1,CSVGEVYEQYF,TGCAGCGTTGGGGAGGTCTACGAGCAGTACTTC
NA,TRBD2,TRBJ2-7,TRBV12-3/TRBV12-4,CASSPRTSGDSYEQYF,TGTGCCAGCAGTCCACGGACTAGCGGGGACTCCTACGAGCAGTACTTC
many,TRBD1,TRBJ1-2,TRBV2,CASSAGGYGYTF,TGTGCCAGCAGTGCAGGGGGCTATGGCTACACCTTC
many,TRBD2,TRBJ2-1,TRBV6-2/TRBV6-3,CASTNPGLAGGSSYNEQFF,TGTGCCAGCACCAACCCGGGACTAGCGGGGGGCTCCTCCTACAATGAGCAGTTCTTC
many,NA,TRBJ1-3,TRBV7-3,CASSLNPGNTIYF,TGTGCCAGCAGCTTAAATCCGGGAAACACCATATATTTT
many,NA,TRBJ2-1,TRBV3-1,CASSQVRTGSYNEQFF,TGTGCCAGCAGCCAAGTAAGGACGGGCAGTTACAATGAGCAGTTCTTC
many,NA,TRBJ2-1,TRBV29-1,CSVAPRRGLSYNEQFF,TGCAGCGTTGCCCCGAGGCGGGGTCTCTCCTACAATGAGCAGTTCTTC
many,NA,TRBJ2-7,TRBV20-1,CSAAPGTSRYEQYF,TGCAGTGCTGCACCCGGGACATCGAGGTACGAGCAGTACTTC
NA,TRBD1,TRBJ1-2,TRBV6-1,CASSFDRVRGYTF,TGTGCCAGCAGCTTCGACAGGGTACGTGGCTACACCTTC
NA,NA,TRBJ2-1,TRBV13,CASSRTTRALSSYNEQFF,TGTGCCAGCAGCCGGACTACCAGAGCCCTTAGCTCCTACAATGAGCAGTTCTTC
many,TRBD1,TRBJ2-7,TRBV30,CAWSVQGTGISYEQYF,TGTGCCTGGAGTGTACAGGGGACAGGGATCTCCTACGAGCAGTACTTC
many,TRBD2,TRBJ2-1,TRBV3-1,CASSQDGGDNNEQFF,TGTGCCAGCAGCCAAGACGGGGGGGACAACAATGAGCAGTTCTTC
NA,TRBD1,TRBJ2-3,TRBV6-2/TRBV6-3,CASSRVPGQGPPDTQYF,TGTGCCAGCAGCCGGGTTCCGGGACAGGGCCCCCCAGATACGCAGTATTTT
NA,NA,TRBJ1-2,TRBV20-1,CSASPGKTYGYTF,TGCAGTGCTTCCCCAGGGAAAACCTATGGCTACACCTTC
few,TRBD2,TRBJ2-1,TRBV20-1,CSARDRLANSYNEQFF,TGCAGTGCTAGAGATCGACTAGCCAACTCCTACAATGAGCAGTTCTTC
NA,TRBD1,TRBJ1-2,TRBV27,CASSLSGTGFIGYTF,TGTGCCAGCAGTTTATCCGGGACAGGGTTCATAGGTTACACCTTC
few,NA,TRBJ1-6,TRBV5-1,CASSPFQGQNSPLHF,TGCGCCAGCAGCCCATTTCAGGGCCAGAATTCACCCCTCCACTTT
NA,NA,TRBJ1-5,TRBV25-1,CASGRKDLLSNQPQHF,TGTGCCAGCGGAAGAAAGGACCTTCTTAGCAATCAGCCCCAGCATTTT
many,TRBD1,TRBJ1-5,TRBV12-3/TRBV12-4,CASSPDRVQPQHF,TGTGCCAGCAGCCCCGACAGGGTTCAGCCCCAGCATTTT
NA,NA,TRBJ2-5,TRBV25-1,CASSELGRSKETQYF,TGTGCCAGCAGTGAACTCGGGCGGTCCAAAGAGACCCAGTACTTC
many,NA,TRBJ2-7,TRBV6-2/TRBV6-3,CASSPAGFSNRGSSYEQYF,TGTGCCAGCAGTCCCGCGGGATTCAGCAACCGGGGGAGCTCCTACGAGCAGTACTTC
many,TRBD1,TRBJ1-5,TRBV12-3/TRBV12-4,CASSLGRTGGLANQPQHF,TGTGCCAGCAGTTTAGGCCGGACAGGGGGCTTAGCCAATCAGCCCCAGCATTTT
few,NA,TRBJ2-7,TRBV28,CASRGERERVYEQYF,TGTGCCAGCCGAGGAGAACGGGAGAGGGTCTACGAGCAGTACTTC
many,TRBD1,TRBJ1-1,TRBV3-1,CASSHEDRGTEAFF,TGTGCCAGCAGCCATGAGGACAGGGGGACTGAAGCTTTCTTT
NA,NA,TRBJ1-4,TRBV4-3,CASSQDAVDEKLFF,TGCGCCAGCAGCCAAGATGCAGTAGACGAAAAACTGTTTTTT
NA,NA,TRBJ2-7,TRBV5-5,CASSLRDSPYEQYF,TGTGCCAGCAGCTTGCGGGACTCCCCCTACGAGCAGTACTTC
many,NA,TRBJ2-7,TRBV7-6,CASSRGTRTYEQYF,TGTGCCAGCAGCCGGGGGACCCGAACCTACGAGCAGTACTTC
NA,NA,TRBJ1-5,TRBV15,CATSRDIRAGQPQHF,TGTGCCACCAGCAGGGACATCCGCGCGGGTCAGCCCCAGCATTTT
many,NA,TRBJ2-1,TRBV7-9,CASSLFGEVDEQFF,TGTGCCAGCAGCTTATTCGGGGAGGTCGATGAGCAGTTCTTC
once,NA,TRBJ2-5,TRBV20-1,CSAAGGGETQYF,TGCAGTGCTGCCGGTGGAGGGGAGACCCAGTACTTC
NA,TRBD1,TRBJ2-2,TRBV11-3,CASVSNRDRGRVGELFF,TGTGCCAGCGTATCTAACCGGGACAGGGGGCGCGTCGGGGAGCTGTTTTTT
NA,NA,TRBJ2-7,TRBV7-9,CASSSSGAGHEQYF,TGTGCCAGCAGCTCGTCCGGGGCCGGGCACGAGCAGTACTTC
few,TRBD2,TRBJ2-3,TRBV6-4,CASSRAGEGDTQYF,TGTGCCAGCAGTCGCGCGGGAGAAGGAGATACGCAGTATTTT
NA,NA,TRBJ2-5,TRBV12-3/TRBV12-4,CASSLQVRRGETQYF,TGTGCCAGCAGTTTACAGGTCCGCAGGGGAGAGACCCAGTACTTC
NA,NA,TRBJ2-4,TRBV19,CASSMWKGNIQYF,TGTGCCAGTAGTATGTGGAAGGGGAACATTCAGTACTTC
many,TRBD1,TRBJ2-7,TRBV6-1,CASTQGQGAPDEQYF,TGTGCCAGCACCCAAGGACAGGGGGCTCCCGACGAGCAGTACTTC
few,TRBD2,TRBJ2-1,TRBV19,CASSMTSGMTPGDNEQFF,TGTGCCAGTAGTATGACTAGCGGAATGACCCCAGGAGACAATGAGCAGTTCTTC
NA,TRBD1,TRBJ1-1,TRBV5-1,CASSSAADRGPPAFF,TGCGCCAGCAGCTCCGCGGCCGATAGGGGGCCCCCAGCTTTCTTT
NA,NA,TRBJ1-4,TRBV7-9,CASSPGTPKGGEKLFF,TGTGCCAGCAGCCCGGGGACCCCCAAGGGAGGTGAAAAACTGTTTTTT
many,NA,TRBJ2-5,TRBV11-3,CASSPDLEGAQYF,TGTGCCAGCAGTCCCGATCTGGAGGGGGCCCAGTACTTC
many,NA,TRBJ2-1,TRBV20-1,CSARMGSSYNEQFF,TGCAGTGCTAGGATGGGCTCCTCCTACAATGAGCAGTTCTTC
many,NA,TRBJ1-5,TRBV10-1,CASSVGLNQPQHF,TGCGCCAGCAGTGTAGGGTTGAATCAGCCCCAGCATTTT
NA,NA,TRBJ2-5,TRBV5-1,CASRAGTRPNQETQYF,TGCGCCAGCAGGGCCGGGACTCGACCTAACCAAGAGACCCAGTACTTC
many,TRBD1,TRBJ1-1,TRBV27,CASRKTGARDTEAFF,TGTGCCAGCAGAAAGACAGGGGCTAGGGACACTGAAGCTTTCTTT